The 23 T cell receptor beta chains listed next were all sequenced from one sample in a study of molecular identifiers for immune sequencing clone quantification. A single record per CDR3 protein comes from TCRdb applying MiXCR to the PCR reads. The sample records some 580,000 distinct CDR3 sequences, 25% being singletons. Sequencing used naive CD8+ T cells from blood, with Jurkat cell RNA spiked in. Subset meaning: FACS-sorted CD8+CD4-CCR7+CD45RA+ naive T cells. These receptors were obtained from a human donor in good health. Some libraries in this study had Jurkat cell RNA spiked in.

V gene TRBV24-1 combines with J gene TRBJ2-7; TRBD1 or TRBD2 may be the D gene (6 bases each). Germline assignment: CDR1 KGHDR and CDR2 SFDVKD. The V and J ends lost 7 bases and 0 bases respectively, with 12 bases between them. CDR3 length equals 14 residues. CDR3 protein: CATSPGAGSYEQYF. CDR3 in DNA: TGTGCCACCAGCCCGGGGGCGGGCTCCTACGAGCAGTACTTC.

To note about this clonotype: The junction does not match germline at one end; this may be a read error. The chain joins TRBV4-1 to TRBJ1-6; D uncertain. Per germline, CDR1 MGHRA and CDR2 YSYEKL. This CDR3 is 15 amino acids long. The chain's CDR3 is CASGQVLDPLWPLHF. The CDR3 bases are TGCGCCAGCGGCCAAGTATTAGACCCGTTATGGCCCCTCCACTTT.

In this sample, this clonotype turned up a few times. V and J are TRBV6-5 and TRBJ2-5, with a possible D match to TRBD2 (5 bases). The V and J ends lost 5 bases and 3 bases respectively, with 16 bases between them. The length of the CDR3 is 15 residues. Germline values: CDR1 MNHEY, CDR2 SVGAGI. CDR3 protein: CASSATLADKETQYF. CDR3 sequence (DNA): TGTGCCAGCAGTGCCACTCTAGCAGACAAAGAGACCCAGTACTTC.

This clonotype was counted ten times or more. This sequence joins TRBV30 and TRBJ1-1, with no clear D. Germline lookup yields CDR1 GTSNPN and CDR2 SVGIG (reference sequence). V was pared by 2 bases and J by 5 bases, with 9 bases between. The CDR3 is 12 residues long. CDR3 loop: CAWSSTETEAFF. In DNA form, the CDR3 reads TGTGCCTGGAGTTCCACGGAAACTGAAGCTTTCTTT.

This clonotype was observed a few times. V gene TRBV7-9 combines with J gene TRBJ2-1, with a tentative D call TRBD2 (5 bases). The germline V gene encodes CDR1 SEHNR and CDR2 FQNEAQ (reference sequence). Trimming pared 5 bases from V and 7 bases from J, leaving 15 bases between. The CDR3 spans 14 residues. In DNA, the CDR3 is TGTGCCAGCAGCCCAACTCTAGCCCCAAATGAGCAGTTCTTC. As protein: CASSPTLAPNEQFF.

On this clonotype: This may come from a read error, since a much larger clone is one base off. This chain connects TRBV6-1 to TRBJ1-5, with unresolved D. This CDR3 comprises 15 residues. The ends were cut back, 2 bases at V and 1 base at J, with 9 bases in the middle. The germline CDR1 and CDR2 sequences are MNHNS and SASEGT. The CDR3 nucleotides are TGTGCCAGCAGTGAATTGACGGCAAGCAATCAGCCCCAGCATTTT. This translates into CASSELTASNQPQHF.

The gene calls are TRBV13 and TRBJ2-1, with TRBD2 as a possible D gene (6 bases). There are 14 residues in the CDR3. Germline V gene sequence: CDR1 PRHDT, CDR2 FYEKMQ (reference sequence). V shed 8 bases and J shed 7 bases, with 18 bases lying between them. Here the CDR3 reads CASGGVVERNEQFF. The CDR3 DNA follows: TGTGCCAGCGGAGGGGTGGTAGAAAGGAATGAGCAGTTCTTC.

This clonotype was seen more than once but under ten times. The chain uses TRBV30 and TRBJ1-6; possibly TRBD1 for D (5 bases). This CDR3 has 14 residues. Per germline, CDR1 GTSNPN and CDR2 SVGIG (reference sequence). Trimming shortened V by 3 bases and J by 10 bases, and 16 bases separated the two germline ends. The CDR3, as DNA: TGTGCCTGGAGGGAGGGGCCGACGGGCTCACCCCTCCACTTT. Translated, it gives CAWREGPTGSPLHF.

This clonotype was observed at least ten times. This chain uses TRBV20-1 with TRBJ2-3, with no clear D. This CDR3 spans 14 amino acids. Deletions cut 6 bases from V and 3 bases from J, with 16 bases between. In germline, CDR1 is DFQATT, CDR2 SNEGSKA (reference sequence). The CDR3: CSALMRYFTDTQYF. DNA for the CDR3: TGCAGTGCACTCATGCGATACTTTACAGATACGCAGTATTTT.

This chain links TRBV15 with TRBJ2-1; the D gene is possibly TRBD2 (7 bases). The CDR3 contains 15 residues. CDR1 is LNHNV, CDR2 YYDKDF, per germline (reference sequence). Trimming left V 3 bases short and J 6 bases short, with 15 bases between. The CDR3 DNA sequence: TGTGCCACCAGCAGCGGACTAGGGGGGAGCAATGAGCAGTTCTTC. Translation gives CATSSGLGGSNEQFF. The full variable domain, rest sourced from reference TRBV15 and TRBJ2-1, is DAMVIQNPRYQVTQFGKPVTLSCSQTLNHNVMYWYQQKSSQAPKLLFHYYDKDFNNEADTPDNFQSRRPNTSFCFLDIRSPGLGDTAMYLCATSSGLGGSNEQFFGPGTRLTVL.

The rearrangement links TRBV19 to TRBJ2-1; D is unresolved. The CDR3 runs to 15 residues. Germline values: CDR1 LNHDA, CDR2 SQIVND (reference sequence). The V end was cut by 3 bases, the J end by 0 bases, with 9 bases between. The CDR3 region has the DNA TGTGCCAGTAGTATTGGCCACAGCTCCTACAATGAGCAGTTCTTC. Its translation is CASSIGHSSYNEQFF.

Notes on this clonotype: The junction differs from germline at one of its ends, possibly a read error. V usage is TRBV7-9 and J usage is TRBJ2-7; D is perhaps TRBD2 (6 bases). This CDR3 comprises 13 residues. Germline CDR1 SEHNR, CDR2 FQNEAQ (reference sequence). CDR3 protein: CASSLANGGGGAF. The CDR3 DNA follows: TGTGCCAGCAGCTTAGCCAATGGCGGAGGAGGGGCCTTT.

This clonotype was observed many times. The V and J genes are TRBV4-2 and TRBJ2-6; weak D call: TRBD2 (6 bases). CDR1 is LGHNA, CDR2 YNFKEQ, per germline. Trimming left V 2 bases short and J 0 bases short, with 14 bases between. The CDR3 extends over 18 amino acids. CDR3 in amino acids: CASSQRHGRGSGANVLTF. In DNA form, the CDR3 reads TGTGCCAGCAGCCAACGGCATGGGCGGGGCTCTGGGGCCAACGTCCTGACTTTC.

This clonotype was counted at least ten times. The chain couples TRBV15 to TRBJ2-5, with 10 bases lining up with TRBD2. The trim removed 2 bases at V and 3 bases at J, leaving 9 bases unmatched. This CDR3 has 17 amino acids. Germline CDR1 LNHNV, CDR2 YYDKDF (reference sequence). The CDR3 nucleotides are TGTGCCACCAGCAGACCCCTTTCCCTAGCGGGAGAAGAGACCCAGTACTTC. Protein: CATSRPLSLAGEETQYF.

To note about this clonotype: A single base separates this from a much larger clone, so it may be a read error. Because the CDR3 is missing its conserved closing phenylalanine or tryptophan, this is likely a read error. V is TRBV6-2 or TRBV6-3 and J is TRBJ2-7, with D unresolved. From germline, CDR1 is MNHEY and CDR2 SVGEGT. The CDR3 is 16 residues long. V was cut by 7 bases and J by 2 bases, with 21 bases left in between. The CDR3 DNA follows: TGTGCCAGCATCCACACGGGCGTATTCGGAACCTACGAGCAGTACATC. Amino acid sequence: CASIHTGVFGTYEQYI.

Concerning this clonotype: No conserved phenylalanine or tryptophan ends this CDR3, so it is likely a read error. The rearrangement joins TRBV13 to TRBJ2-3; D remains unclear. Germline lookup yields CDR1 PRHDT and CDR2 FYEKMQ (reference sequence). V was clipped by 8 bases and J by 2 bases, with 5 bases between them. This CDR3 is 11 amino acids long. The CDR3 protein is CASRYTDTQYS. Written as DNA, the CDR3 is TGTGCCAGCCGTTACACAGATACGCAGTATTCT.

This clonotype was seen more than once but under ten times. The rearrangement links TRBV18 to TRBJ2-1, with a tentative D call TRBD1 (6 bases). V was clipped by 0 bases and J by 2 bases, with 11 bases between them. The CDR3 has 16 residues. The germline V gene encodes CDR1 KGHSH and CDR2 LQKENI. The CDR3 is CASSPPTQGAYNEQFF. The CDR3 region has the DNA TGTGCCAGCTCACCACCGACACAGGGAGCCTACAATGAGCAGTTCTTC.

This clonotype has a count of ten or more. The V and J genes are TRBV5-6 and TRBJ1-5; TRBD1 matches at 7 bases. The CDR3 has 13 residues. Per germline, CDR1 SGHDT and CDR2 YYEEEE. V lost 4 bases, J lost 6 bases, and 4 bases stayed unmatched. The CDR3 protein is CASSRGQIQPQHF. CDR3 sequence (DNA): TGTGCCAGCAGCAGGGGACAGATTCAGCCCCAGCATTTT.

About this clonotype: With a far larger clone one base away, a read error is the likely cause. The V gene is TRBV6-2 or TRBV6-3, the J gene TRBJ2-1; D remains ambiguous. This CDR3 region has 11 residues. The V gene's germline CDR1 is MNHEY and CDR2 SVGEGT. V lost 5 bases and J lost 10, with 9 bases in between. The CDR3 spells CASSASYEQFF. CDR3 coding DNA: TGTGCCAGCAGTGCCTCCTACGAGCAGTTCTTC.

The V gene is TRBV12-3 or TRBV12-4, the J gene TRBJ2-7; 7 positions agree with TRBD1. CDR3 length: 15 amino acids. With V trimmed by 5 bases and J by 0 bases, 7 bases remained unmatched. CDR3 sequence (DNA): TGTGCCAGCAGTCCGGGACAGAGCCCCTCCTACGAGCAGTACTTC. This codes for CASSPGQSPSYEQYF.

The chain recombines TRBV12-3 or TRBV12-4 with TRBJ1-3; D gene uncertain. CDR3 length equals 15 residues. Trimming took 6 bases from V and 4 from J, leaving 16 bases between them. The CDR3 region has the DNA TGTGCCAGCAGATCGTACCGCGGTAGCGGAAACACCATATATTTT. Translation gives CASRSYRGSGNTIYF.

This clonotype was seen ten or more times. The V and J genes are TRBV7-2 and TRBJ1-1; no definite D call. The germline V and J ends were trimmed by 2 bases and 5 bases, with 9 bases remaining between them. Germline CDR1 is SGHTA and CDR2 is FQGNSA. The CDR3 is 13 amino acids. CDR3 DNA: TGTGCCAGCAGCTTACCAACATGGACTGAAGCTTTCTTT. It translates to CASSLPTWTEAFF.

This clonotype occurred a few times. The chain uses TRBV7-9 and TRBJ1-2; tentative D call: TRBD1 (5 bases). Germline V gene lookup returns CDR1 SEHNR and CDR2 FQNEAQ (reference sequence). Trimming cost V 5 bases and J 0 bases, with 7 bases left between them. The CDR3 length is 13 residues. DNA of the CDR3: TGTGCCAGCAGCCGGGACGCTAACTATGGCTACACCTTC. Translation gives CASSRDANYGYTF. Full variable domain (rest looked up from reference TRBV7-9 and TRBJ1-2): DTGVSQNPRHKITKRGQNVTFRCDPISEHNRLYWYRQTLGQGPEFLTYFQNEAQLEKSRLLSDRFSAERPKGSFSTLEIQRTEQGDSAMYLCASSRDANYGYTFGSGTRLTVV.